This T cell receptor beta chain was recorded in a study of OX40 agonist ivuxolimab in advanced cancers. With respect to this clone: No antigen is known for it.

General observations from the study: The CD4+ and CD8+ T cells in the blood had expanded clonally by week 6 at 0.1 to 3.0 mg/kg.

V dropped 0 bases and J dropped 0 bases, with 7 bases sitting between them. Germline assignment: CDR1 SGDLS and CDR2 YYNGEE. CDR3 length: 14 amino acids. Generated by immunoSEQ multiplex PCR, the TCRdb table keeps only in-frame clones and is missing some. This table holds around 69,000 clones, around nine tenths found once. The source is an adult with an advanced solid tumor such as melanoma, head and neck, liver or kidney cancer. This chain uses TRBV9 with TRBJ2-7; D is uncertain. Sequencing used CD4+ or CD8+ T cells sorted from blood, obtained in a trial of the OX40 agonist ivuxolimab. The CDR3 coding sequence is TGTGCCAGCAGCGTAGTTCGCGCCTCCTACGAGCAGTACTTC. Translating it yields CASSVVRASYEQYF.